A single sample gave rise to the 9 T cell receptor beta chains below, sequenced in a study of blood T cells in healthy people across ages. It was with a sample-barcoded 5' primer and a J-beta primer mix that a second PCR of roughly 6 to 12 cycles was run. Via MiXCR, TCRdb re-called the 5' RACE reads, giving one row per CDR3 protein. The table includes 500,000 to 550,000 distinct CDR3 sequences, approximately 25% detected once. This sample was also put to use in a study of T cells of mothers and their children.

Sequencing used blood. These receptors came from a boy younger than 18 in good health.

This sequence joins TRBV6-2 or TRBV6-3 and TRBJ2-3; D perhaps matches TRBD2 (5 bases). The germline V gene has CDR1 MNHEY and CDR2 SVGEGT. V was shortened by 2 bases and J by 9 bases, with 18 bases between the two germline ends. The CDR3 extends over 15 amino acids. Here the CDR3 reads CASSYPRTSQRTQYF. The CDR3 bases are TGTGCCAGCAGTTACCCCCGGACTTCCCAACGCACGCAGTATTTT.

The CDR3 sequence is CASSKTGTNQPQHF. The CDR3 DNA reads as TGTGCCAGCAGCAAGACAGGGACCAATCAGCCCCAGCATTTT. J is TRBJ1-5 and V is TRBV6-2 or TRBV6-3, with TRBD1 matching 7 bases. Germline loops: CDR1 MNHEY, CDR2 SVGEGT. The CDR3 is made up of 14 amino acids. The V segment lost 6 bases and the J segment 3 bases; nucleotides outside the gene matches: 5.

This clonotype has more than one count but fewer than ten. The rearrangement uses TRBV4-3 and TRBJ1-2, with TRBD1 matching 9 bases. J gave up 7 bases and V 3 bases, and 9 bases lay outside the gene matches. There are 15 residues in the CDR3. Germline V gives CDR1 LGHNA, CDR2 YSLEER. The CDR3 here is CASSQGTGTRPGYTF. CDR3 coding DNA: TGCGCCAGCAGCCAGGGGACAGGGACGCGGCCTGGCTACACCTTC.

This clonotype was counted between two and nine times. An end of the junction does not agree with germline; a read error may underlie this. The chain joins TRBV28 to TRBJ2-3, with a tentative D call TRBD2 (6 bases). The CDR3 is made up of 13 amino acids. CDR1 MDHEN and CDR2 SYDVKM come from the germline V gene. CDR3 in amino acids: CASNLDGGDTQYF. Written as DNA, the CDR3 is TGTGCTAGCAATTTGGACGGGGGAGATACGCAGTATTTT.

This clonotype was counted only a few times. The chain is built from TRBV6-6 and TRBJ2-5, with D possibly being TRBD1 (8 bases). V lost 6 bases and J lost 4, with 15 bases in between. Per the germline V gene, CDR1 is MNHNY and CDR2 is SVGAGI (reference sequence). CDR3 length equals 14 residues. CDR3 region: CASRENRGGETQYF. The CDR3 region has the DNA TGTGCCAGCAGAGAAAACAGGGGGGGAGAGACCCAGTACTTC.

Remarks on this clonotype: Because the CDR3 is missing its conserved closing phenylalanine or tryptophan, this is likely a read error. The V gene is TRBV14, the J gene TRBJ2-1; 9 bases map to TRBD1. The assigned J gene may be wrong: the sequence end matches TRBJ2-7 better. In germline, CDR1 is SGHDN, CDR2 FVKESK. This CDR3 region has 15 residues. In DNA, the CDR3 is TGTGCCAGCAGCCGCCCGGGACAGGGTCCCTACGAGCAGTACCTC. This sequence encodes CASSRPGQGPYEQYL.

This clonotype has only a few counts. The V gene is TRBV28, the J gene TRBJ1-6; 7 bases align to TRBD1. This CDR3 is built from 15 residues. Germline loops: CDR1 MDHEN, CDR2 SYDVKM. With V trimmed by 5 bases and J by 5 bases, 6 bases remained unmatched. This chain's CDR3 is CASSPTGTDNSPLHF. The CDR3 nucleotides are TGTGCCAGCAGTCCCACGGGGACAGATAATTCACCCCTCCACTTT.

This clonotype turned up a few times. The rearrangement joins TRBV20-1 to TRBJ2-3; 11 bases map to TRBD2. The CDR3 runs to 15 residues. Germline assignment: CDR1 DFQATT and CDR2 SNEGSKA (reference sequence). V lost 4 bases and J lost 2; bases outside the gene matches: 5. CDR3 coding DNA: TGCAGTGCTAAAAAGACTAGCGGGATCACAGATACGCAGTATTTT. Translation gives CSAKKTSGITDTQYF.

The rearrangement joins TRBV25-1 to TRBJ1-3; 8 positions agree with TRBD1. The CDR3 spans 15 residues. The germline CDR1 and CDR2 sequences are MGHDK and SYGVNS. With 4 bases clipped from V and 5 bases from J, the junction kept 7 bases outside the gene matches. CDR3 DNA: TGTGCCAGCAGTGGAGCCGGGACAGGTAGAAACACCATATATTTT. Translated, it gives CASSGAGTGRNTIYF.